This is a list of T cell receptor beta chains from one sample in a study of T cells in Graves' hyperthyroidism and ophthalmopathy. TCRdb reanalysed the multiplex PCR reads using MiXCR and keeps one entry per CDR3 protein. The sample yields more than 500,000 distinct CDR3 sequences, around 13% seen once. Sequencing was done on a sample of blood. These receptors were taken from a woman between 35 and 50 years old with Graves' hyperthyroidism. Both conserved end residues are part of each CDR3. The D gene is left open where the match is weak. Expanded clones are given a class, and other clones once, few, many or no size at all.

V gene,clone size,J gene,D gene,CDR3 DNA,CDR3 protein
TRBV28,.,TRBJ2-6,TRBD1,TGTGCCAGCAGTTCGAACAGGGGGGCAGGGGCCAACGTCCTGACTTTC,CASSSNRGAGANVLTF
TRBV12-3/TRBV12-4,.,TRBJ1-1,.,TGTGCCAGCAGTCTCCGCGTGGCGGTGAACACTGAAGCTTTCTTT,CASSLRVAVNTEAFF
TRBV12-3/TRBV12-4,.,TRBJ2-3,.,TGTGCCAGCACCCAGACTGAAAGCTACACAGATACGCAGTATTTT,CASTQTESYTDTQYF
TRBV12-3/TRBV12-4,many,TRBJ1-5,.,TGTGCCAGCAGTAGCGAGAGCCAGCCCCAGCATTTT,CASSSESQPQHF
TRBV19,.,TRBJ2-1,.,TGTGCCAGTAGTGTGGGCATCACCTACAATGAGCAGTTCTTC,CASSVGITYNEQFF
TRBV6-5,many,TRBJ2-7,.,TGTGCCAGCAGTTTGGTCGGGACTCCAATCTACGAGCAGTACTTC,CASSLVGTPIYEQYF
TRBV19,.,TRBJ1-6,.,TGTGCCAGTAGACCAGACAGGTTTACGGCACCCCTCCACTTT,CASRPDRFTAPLHF
TRBV30,.,TRBJ1-2,.,TGTGCCTGGAGTCCACGGGGGGGTAACTATGGCTACACCTTC,CAWSPRGGNYGYTF
TRBV20-1,once,TRBJ2-7,.,TGCAGTGCTAGTGATACGGGACTCAACTACGAGCAGTACTTC,CSASDTGLNYEQYF
TRBV6-1,few,TRBJ2-7,.,TGTGCCAGCAGTGAAGGCCCCGGAGGGGGGTTTGTCTACGAGCAGTACTTC,CASSEGPGGGFVYEQYF
TRBV5-6,few,TRBJ1-2,.,TGTGCCAGCAGCTTGGACAGGGAAAGGGCCTATGGCTACACCTTC,CASSLDRERAYGYTF
TRBV9,few,TRBJ2-7,TRBD2,TGTGCCAGCAGCGTAGGGACTAGCGGGAGTAAGTGGTCCTACGAGCAGTACTTC,CASSVGTSGSKWSYEQYF
TRBV5-1,few,TRBJ2-1,.,TGCGCCAGCAGCCATGGACAGGGAGGGAGTTACAATGAGCAGTTCTTC,CASSHGQGGSYNEQFF
TRBV30,many,TRBJ2-1,TRBD2,TGTGCCTGGAGTGTAAGGGCTAGCGGGAGAGTAGGTGAGCAGTTCTTC,CAWSVRASGRVGEQFF
TRBV12-3/TRBV12-4,few,TRBJ2-7,.,TGTGCCAGCAGTTTAACAAGGACAGAAGATTACGAGCAGTACTTC,CASSLTRTEDYEQYF
TRBV3-1,many,TRBJ1-4,.,TGTGCCAGCAGCCAAGATCGGAGCCGCCCAGGAAAACTGTTTTTT,CASSQDRSRPGKLFF
TRBV20-1,.,TRBJ1-1,TRBD1,TGCAGTGTCCCGGGACAGGGGGCCCCAGTGTTCATGAACACTGAAGCTTTCTTT,CSVPGQGAPVFMNTEAFF
TRBV2,many,TRBJ2-5,TRBD1,TGTGCCAGCAGCGTACAGGGGCTTCCCCAAGAGACCCAGTACTTC,CASSVQGLPQETQYF
TRBV20-1,few,TRBJ1-5,.,TGCAGTGCTAGAGATGGAACAGGCCAAGGGCCCCAGCATTTT,CSARDGTGQGPQHF
TRBV7-6,many,TRBJ2-3,TRBD2,TGTGCCAGCAGCTTAGCCCCTAGCGGGAGGATACATGATACGCAGTATTTT,CASSLAPSGRIHDTQYF
TRBV15,.,TRBJ1-5,TRBD1,TGTGCCACCAGCGCCGGACAGGGATCTACCCTGGGGCGCAATCAGCCCCAGCATTTT,CATSAGQGSTLGRNQPQHF
TRBV6-1,once,TRBJ2-1,.,TGTGCCAGCAGGGACTATTCTCAATCTTACAATGAGCAGTTCTTC,CASRDYSQSYNEQFF
TRBV20-1,many,TRBJ2-7,.,TGCAGTGCTTCGGACTTCGACGAGCAGTACTTC,CSASDFDEQYF
TRBV3-1,many,TRBJ2-4,TRBD2,TGTGCCAGCAGCCAAGATTTAGCGGGCGGGGACATTCAGTACTTC,CASSQDLAGGDIQYF
TRBV6-5,.,TRBJ1-2,TRBD1,TGTGCCAGCAGTTCGGACAGGGGGCCGACAAACTATGGCTACACCTTC,CASSSDRGPTNYGYTF
TRBV7-2,.,TRBJ1-3,.,TGTGCCAGCAGCCAAGATTGGGGTTCTGGAAACACCATATATTTT,CASSQDWGSGNTIYF
TRBV11-2,many,TRBJ2-1,.,TGTGCCAGCAGCTTTTCCGTACAGGGTGGTAATGAGCAGTTCTTC,CASSFSVQGGNEQFF
TRBV2,many,TRBJ2-3,TRBD2,TGTGCCAGCAGTGTTGATGGCGGGAGACGCACAGATACGCAGTATTTT,CASSVDGGRRTDTQYF
TRBV29-1,few,TRBJ2-1,TRBD1,TGCAGCGCACAGGGGGAGCAGTTCTTC,CSAQGEQFF
TRBV2,many,TRBJ2-7,TRBD1,TGTGCCAGCAAGGGACAGTCCTACGAGCAGTACTTC,CASKGQSYEQYF
TRBV5-5,many,TRBJ2-7,TRBD1,TGTGCCAGCAGCACCGCCGGGACAGGGCTGAGGGAGCAGTACTTC,CASSTAGTGLREQYF
TRBV7-2,.,TRBJ2-1,.,TGTGCCAGCAGCCAACACCCTAACAATGAGCAGTTCTTC,CASSQHPNNEQFF
TRBV11-2,many,TRBJ2-3,.,TGTGCCAGCAGGGACTCCAGGGCTAGCACAGATACGCAGTATTTT,CASRDSRASTDTQYF
TRBV11-2,many,TRBJ2-7,TRBD1,TGTGCCAGCAGCCTTCACAGGGGTAGGGCCTACGAGCAGTACTTC,CASSLHRGRAYEQYF
TRBV27,few,TRBJ1-5,.,TGTGCCAGCGTAGTTGCCCGTTGGGGTTTGAATCAGCCCCAGCATTTT,CASVVARWGLNQPQHF
TRBV28,many,TRBJ1-1,.,TGTGCCACCTCAACCGGGTTGAACACTGAAGCTTTCTTT,CATSTGLNTEAFF
TRBV5-1,many,TRBJ2-7,TRBD2,TGCGCCAGCAGCACTCTAGCGGGAGTAGGGGGCGAGCAGTACTTC,CASSTLAGVGGEQYF
TRBV27,many,TRBJ2-3,TRBD1,TGTGCCAGCAGACAGCCGGGACAGGGGATTAGCACGCAGTATTTT,CASRQPGQGISTQYF
TRBV4-2,many,TRBJ2-5,TRBD2,TGTGCCAGCAGCCAAGGGGGGGGAGCGGGAGGCCAAGAGACCCAGTACTTC,CASSQGGGAGGQETQYF
TRBV12-3/TRBV12-4,.,TRBJ2-1,.,TGTGCCAGCAGTAAATGGGACGGGGGACACAATGAGCAGTTCTTC,CASSKWDGGHNEQFF